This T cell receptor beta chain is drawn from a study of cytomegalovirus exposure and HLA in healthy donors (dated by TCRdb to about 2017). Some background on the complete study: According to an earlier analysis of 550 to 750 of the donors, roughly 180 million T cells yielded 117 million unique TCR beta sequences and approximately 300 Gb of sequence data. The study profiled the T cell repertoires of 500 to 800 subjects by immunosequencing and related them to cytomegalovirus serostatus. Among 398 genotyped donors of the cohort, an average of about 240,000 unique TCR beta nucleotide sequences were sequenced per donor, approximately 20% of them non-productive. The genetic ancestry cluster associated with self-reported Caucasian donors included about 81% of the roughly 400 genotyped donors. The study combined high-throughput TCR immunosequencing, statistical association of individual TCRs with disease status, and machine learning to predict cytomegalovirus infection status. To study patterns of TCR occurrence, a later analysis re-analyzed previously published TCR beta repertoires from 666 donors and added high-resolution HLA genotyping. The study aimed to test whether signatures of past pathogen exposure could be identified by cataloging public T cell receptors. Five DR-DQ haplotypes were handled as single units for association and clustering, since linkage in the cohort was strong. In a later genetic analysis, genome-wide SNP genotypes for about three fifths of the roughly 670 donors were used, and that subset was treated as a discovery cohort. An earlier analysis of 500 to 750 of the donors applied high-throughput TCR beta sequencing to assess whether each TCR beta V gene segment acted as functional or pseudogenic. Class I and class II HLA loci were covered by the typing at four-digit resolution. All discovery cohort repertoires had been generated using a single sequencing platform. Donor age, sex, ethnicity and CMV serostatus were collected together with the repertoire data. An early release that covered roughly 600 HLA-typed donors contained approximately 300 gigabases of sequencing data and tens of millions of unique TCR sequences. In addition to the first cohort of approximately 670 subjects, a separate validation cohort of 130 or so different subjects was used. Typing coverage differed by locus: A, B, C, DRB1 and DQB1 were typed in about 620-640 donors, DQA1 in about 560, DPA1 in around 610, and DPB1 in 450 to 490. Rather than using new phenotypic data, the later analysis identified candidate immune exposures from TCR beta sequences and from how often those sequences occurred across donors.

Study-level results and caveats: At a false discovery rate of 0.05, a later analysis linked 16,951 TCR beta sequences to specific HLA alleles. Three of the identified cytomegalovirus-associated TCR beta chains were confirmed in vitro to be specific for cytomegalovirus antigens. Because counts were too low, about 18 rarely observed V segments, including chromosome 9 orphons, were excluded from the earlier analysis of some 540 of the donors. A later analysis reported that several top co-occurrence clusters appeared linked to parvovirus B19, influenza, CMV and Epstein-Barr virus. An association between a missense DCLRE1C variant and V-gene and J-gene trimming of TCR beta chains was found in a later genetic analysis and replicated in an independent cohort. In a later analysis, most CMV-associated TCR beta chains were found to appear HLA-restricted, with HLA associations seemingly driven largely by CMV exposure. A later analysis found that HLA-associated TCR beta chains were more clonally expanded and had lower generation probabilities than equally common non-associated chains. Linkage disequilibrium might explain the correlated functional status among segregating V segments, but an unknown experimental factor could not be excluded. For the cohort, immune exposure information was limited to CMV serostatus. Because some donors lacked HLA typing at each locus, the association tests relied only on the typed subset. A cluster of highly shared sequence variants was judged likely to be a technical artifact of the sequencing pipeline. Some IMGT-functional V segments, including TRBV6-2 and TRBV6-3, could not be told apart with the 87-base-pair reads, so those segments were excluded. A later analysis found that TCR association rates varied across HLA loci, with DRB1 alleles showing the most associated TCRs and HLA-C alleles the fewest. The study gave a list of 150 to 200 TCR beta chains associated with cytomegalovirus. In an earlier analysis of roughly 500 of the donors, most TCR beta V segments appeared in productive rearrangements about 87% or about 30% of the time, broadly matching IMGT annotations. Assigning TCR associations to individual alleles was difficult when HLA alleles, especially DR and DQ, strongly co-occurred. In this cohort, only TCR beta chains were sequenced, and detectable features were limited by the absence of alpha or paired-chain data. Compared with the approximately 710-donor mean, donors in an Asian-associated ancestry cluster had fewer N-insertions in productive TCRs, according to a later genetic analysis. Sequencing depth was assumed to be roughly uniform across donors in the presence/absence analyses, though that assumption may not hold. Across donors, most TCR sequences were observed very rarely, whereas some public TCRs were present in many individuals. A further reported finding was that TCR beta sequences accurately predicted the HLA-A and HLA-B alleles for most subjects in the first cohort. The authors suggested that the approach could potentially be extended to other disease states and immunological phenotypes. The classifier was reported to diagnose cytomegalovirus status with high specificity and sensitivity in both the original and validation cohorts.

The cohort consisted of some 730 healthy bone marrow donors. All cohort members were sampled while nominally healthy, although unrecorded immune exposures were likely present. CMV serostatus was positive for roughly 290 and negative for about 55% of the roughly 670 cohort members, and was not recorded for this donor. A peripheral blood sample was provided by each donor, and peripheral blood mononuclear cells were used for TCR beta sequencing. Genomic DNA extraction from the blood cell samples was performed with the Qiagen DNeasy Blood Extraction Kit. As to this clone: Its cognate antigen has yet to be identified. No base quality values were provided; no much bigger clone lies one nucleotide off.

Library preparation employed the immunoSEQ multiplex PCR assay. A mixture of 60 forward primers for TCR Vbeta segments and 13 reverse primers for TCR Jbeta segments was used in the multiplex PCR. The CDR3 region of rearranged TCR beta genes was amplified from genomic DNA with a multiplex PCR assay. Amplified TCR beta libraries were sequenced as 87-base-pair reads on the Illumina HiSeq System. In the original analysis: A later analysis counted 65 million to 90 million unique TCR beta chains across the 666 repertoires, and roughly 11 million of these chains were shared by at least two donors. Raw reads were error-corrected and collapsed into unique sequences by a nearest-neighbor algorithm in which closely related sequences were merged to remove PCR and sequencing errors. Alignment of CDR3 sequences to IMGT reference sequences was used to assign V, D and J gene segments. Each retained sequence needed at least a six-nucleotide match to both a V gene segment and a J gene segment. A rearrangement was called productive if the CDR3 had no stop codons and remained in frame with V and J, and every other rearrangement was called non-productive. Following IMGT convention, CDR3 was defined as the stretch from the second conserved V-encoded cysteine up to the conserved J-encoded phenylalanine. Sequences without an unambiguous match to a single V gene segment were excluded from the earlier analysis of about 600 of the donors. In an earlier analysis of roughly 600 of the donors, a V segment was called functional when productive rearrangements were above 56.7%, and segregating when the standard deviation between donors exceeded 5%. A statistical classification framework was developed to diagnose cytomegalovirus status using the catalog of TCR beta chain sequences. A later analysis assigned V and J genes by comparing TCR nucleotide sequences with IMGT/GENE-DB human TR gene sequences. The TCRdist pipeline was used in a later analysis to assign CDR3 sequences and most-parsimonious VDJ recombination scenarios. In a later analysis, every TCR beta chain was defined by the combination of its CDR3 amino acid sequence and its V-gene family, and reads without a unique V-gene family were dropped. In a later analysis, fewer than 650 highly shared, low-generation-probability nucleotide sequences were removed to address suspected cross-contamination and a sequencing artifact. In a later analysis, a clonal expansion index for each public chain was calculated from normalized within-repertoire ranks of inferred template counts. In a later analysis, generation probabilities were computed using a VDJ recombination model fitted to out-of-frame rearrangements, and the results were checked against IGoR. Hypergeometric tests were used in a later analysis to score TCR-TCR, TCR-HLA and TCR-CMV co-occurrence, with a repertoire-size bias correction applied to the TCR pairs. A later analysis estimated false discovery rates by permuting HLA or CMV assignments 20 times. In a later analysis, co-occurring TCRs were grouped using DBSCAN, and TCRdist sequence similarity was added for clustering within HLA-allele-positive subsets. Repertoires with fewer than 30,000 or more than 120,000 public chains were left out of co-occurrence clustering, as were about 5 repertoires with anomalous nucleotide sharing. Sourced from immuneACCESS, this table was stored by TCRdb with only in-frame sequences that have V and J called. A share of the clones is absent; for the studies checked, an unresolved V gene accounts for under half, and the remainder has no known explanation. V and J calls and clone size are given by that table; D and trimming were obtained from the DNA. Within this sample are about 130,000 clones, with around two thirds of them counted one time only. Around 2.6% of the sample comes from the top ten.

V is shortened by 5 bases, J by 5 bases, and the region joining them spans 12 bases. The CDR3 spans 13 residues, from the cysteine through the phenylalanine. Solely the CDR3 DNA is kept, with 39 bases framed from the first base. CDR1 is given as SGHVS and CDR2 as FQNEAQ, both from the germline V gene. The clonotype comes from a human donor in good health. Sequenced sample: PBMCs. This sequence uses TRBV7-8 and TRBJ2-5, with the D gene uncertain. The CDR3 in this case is CASSPRILETQYF. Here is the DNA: TGTGCCAGCAGCCCGAGGATTCTGGAGACCCAGTACTTC.